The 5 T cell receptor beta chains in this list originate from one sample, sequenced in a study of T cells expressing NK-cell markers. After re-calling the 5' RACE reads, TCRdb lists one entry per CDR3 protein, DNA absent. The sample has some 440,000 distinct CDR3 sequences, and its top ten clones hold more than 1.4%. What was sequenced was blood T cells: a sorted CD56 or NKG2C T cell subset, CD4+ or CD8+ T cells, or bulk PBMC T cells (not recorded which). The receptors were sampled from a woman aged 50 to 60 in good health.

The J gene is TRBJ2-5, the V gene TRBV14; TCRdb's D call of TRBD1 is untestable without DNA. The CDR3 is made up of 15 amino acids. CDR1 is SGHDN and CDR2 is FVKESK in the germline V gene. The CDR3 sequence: CASSQETGAGGSIYF. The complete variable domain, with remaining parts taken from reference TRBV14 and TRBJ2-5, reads EAGVTQFPSHSVIEKGQTVTLRCDPISGHDNLYWYRRVMGKEIKFLLHFVKESKQDESGMPNNRFLAERTGGTYSTLKVQPAELEDSGVYFCASSQETGAGGSIYFGPGTRLLVL.

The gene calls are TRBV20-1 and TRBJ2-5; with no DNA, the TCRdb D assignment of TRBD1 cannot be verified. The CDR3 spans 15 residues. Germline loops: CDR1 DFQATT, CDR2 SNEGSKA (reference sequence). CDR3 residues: CSASGHRGRQETQYF.

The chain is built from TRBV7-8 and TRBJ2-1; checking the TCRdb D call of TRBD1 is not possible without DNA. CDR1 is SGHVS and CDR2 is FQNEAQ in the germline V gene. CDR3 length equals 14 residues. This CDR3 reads CASSLILGTDEQFF.

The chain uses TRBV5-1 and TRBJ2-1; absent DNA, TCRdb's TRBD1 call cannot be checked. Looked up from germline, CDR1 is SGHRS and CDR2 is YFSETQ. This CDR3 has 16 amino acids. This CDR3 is CASSSWTGQGAAEQFF.

CDR3: CASSQPTSATYNEQFF. This chain uses TRBV4-2 with TRBJ2-1; TCRdb lists TRBD2, though no DNA is available to test this call. The CDR3 is 16 residues long. Germline assignment: CDR1 LGHNA and CDR2 YNFKEQ.